One sample yielded the 21 T cell receptor beta chains listed below, sequenced in a study of tumor and adjacent non-tumor tissue in lung cancer. This sample's RNA came from whole unsorted tissue. A modified ARM-PCR protocol with three rounds of nested PCR amplified TCRbeta. From the multiplex PCR reads, TCRdb called clonotypes with MiXCR, one entry per CDR3 protein. The sample has about 200,000 distinct CDR3 sequences; 71% are singletons. Material for sequencing was lung tumor tissue. These receptors all come from a man in his sixties with non-small cell lung cancer.

With respect to this clonotype: A much larger clone differs from this one at a single base, so this may be a read error. This rearrangement joins TRBV29-1 to TRBJ2-7, with D possibly being TRBD1 or TRBD2 (7 bases each). V was shortened by 6 bases and J by 6 bases, with 27 bases between the two germline ends. The CDR3 has 16 amino acids. The germline gives CDR1 SQVTM, CDR2 ANQGSEA. The CDR3 DNA reads as TGCAGCGTCCTGGAACAGGGGCGGGGGTATTGTGGCGAGCAGTACTTC. Protein product: CSVLEQGRGYCGEQYF.

V and J are TRBV11-3 and TRBJ2-2, with D perhaps TRBD1 (7 bases). In germline, CDR1 is SGHNT, CDR2 YENEEA. The CDR3 spans 15 residues. Trimming pared 0 bases from V and 9 bases from J, leaving 14 bases between. The CDR3 nucleotides read TGTGCCAGCAGCTTAGACAGGGGGGTGTCCTGGGAGCTGTTTTTT. Its protein product is CASSLDRGVSWELFF.

As concerns this clonotype: Being one base from a much bigger clone, this may be a read error. DNA of the CDR3: TGCGCCAGCAGCCAAGAAAGGTGGTACACCGGGGAGCTGTTTTTT. Protein product: CASSQERWYTGELFF. This chain links TRBV4-1 with TRBJ2-2; D uncertain. Trimming took off 0 bases at V and 3 bases at J, with 8 bases between the two ends. CDR3 length equals 15 residues. Per germline, CDR1 MGHRA and CDR2 YSYEKL.

With regard to this clonotype: Since a much larger clone is just one base distant, this may be a read error. This chain links TRBV20-1 with TRBJ2-7, with a tentative D call TRBD1 (6 bases). The CDR3 contains 13 residues. Germline loops: CDR1 DFQATT, CDR2 SNEGSKA (reference sequence). Trimming shortened V by 6 bases and J by 6 bases, and 18 bases separated the two germline ends. For the CDR3, the DNA is TGCAGTGCGCAAGACTGGGGGCGCGTCGAGCAGTACTTC. This codes for CSAQDWGRVEQYF.

This clonotype was counted ten times or more. This rearrangement joins TRBV20-1 to TRBJ1-2, with D maybe TRBD1 (5 bases). V lost 0 bases and J 7 bases, leaving 18 bases between the germline ends. This CDR3 has 15 amino acids. Germline V gives CDR1 DFQATT, CDR2 SNEGSKA (reference sequence). The CDR3 sequence: CSARELAGKNGGYTF. CDR3 coding DNA: TGCAGTGCTAGAGAACTTGCAGGGAAAAATGGTGGCTACACCTTC.

Of note for this clonotype: A read error may produce the germline difference seen at one junction end. J is TRBJ1-4 and V is TRBV11-2; no clear D. The CDR3 is made up of 13 amino acids. Germline V gene lookup returns CDR1 SGHAT and CDR2 FQNNGV. In DNA, the CDR3 is TGCGTCAGCAGCACCGGACTGATTGAAAAACTGTTTTTT. It specifies CVSSTGLIEKLFF.

As regards this clonotype: The junction does not match germline at one end; this may be a read error. V gene TRBV4-3 combines with J gene TRBJ2-7; possible D gene TRBD1, 6 bases. In germline, CDR1 is LGHNA, CDR2 YSLEER. This CDR3 region has 13 residues. The CDR3 loop reads CASSQDRGNRAYF. The CDR3 DNA reads TGCGCCAGCAGCCAAGACCGAGGGAACAGGGCGTACTTT.

The V call is TRBV20-1, the J call TRBJ2-3, with a weak D call TRBD1 (5 bases). Germline CDR1 is DFQATT and CDR2 is SNEGSKA (reference sequence). The CDR3 is 14 amino acids. Between the trimmed V and J ends, which lost 6 bases and 6 bases, there was a span of 19 bases. The CDR3 sequence: CSASDIRWADTQYF. The CDR3 DNA reads TGCAGTGCCTCGGACATCAGGTGGGCGGATACGCAGTATTTT.

In regard to this clonotype: A read error may account for a junction end that differs from germline. The rearrangement links TRBV28 to TRBJ1-1; 11 bases match TRBD1. This CDR3 comprises 14 residues. Germline V gene sequence: CDR1 MDHEN, CDR2 SYDVKM. CDR3 loop: CASRSGQGDTGAFF. The CDR3 bases are TGTGCCAGCAGGTCGGGACAGGGGGACACTGGAGCTTTCTTT.

As concerns this clonotype: The junction departs from the called germline gene at one end, perhaps through a read error. The chain recombines TRBV20-1 with TRBJ1-1; D remains ambiguous. The CDR3 loop spans 14 amino acids. Germline loops: CDR1 DFQATT, CDR2 SNEGSKA (reference sequence). The CDR3 bases are TGCAGTGCCAGAGAAGCACCCATGTACACTGAAGCTTTCTTT. Protein: CSAREAPMYTEAFF.

This clonotype was seen once. An end of the junction does not agree with germline; a read error may underlie this. The V and J genes are TRBV11-1 and TRBJ2-7; 11 bases agree with TRBD2. The germline V gene has CDR1 SGHAT and CDR2 FQDESV (reference sequence). This CDR3 is built from 16 residues. The CDR3 reads CASNSRTSGFAYERYF. The DNA of the CDR3 is TGTGCCAGCAACTCGCGGACTAGCGGGTTTGCCTACGAGCGGTACTTC.

Remarks on this clonotype: A much larger clone sits a single nucleotide away, making a read error possible. DNA of the CDR3: TGTGTCAGCAGTCCGTATGATACGCAGTATTTT. Protein product: CVSSPYDTQYF. The chain carries TRBV12-3 or TRBV12-4 and TRBJ2-3; D unclear. The CDR3 consists of 11 residues.

A note on this clonotype: At one of its ends the junction is not consistent with the germline gene, which may arise from a read error. The CDR3 loop is CASREDREWTHADTQYF. CDR3 sequence (DNA): TGTGCCAGCAGGGAGGACAGGGAGTGGACGCATGCAGATACACAGTATTTT. This chain connects TRBV6-1 to TRBJ2-3; 8 nucleotides match TRBD1. The germline V gene encodes CDR1 MNHNS and CDR2 SASEGT. CDR3 size: 17 residues.

V usage is TRBV20-1 and J usage is TRBJ1-4, with D uncertain. Per the germline V gene, CDR1 is DFQATT and CDR2 is SNEGSKA (reference sequence). The CDR3 is 17 residues long. V lost 2 bases and J lost 3, with 19 bases in between. The CDR3 sequence is CSARNAVSYGANEKLFF. CDR3 nucleotide sequence: TGCAGTGCTAGAAATGCAGTTAGCTACGGGGCTAATGAAAAACTGTTTTTT.

Concerning this clonotype itself: This may come from a read error, since a much larger clone is one base off. The rearrangement joins TRBV2 to TRBJ2-1; a possible D gene is TRBD2 (6 bases). V lost 8 bases and J 8 bases, leaving 16 bases between the germline ends. The CDR3 spans 13 residues. Germline values: CDR1 SNHLY, CDR2 FYNNEI. DNA of the CDR3: TGTGCCAGCCCCAAGGAGGGTGGCGATGAGCAGTTCTTC. It yields the protein CASPKEGGDEQFF.

V and J are TRBV12-3 or TRBV12-4 and TRBJ2-3, with no clear D. The CDR3 covers 12 residues. The V gene lost 8 bases and the J gene lost 2 bases, with 8 bases spanning the gap. CDR3: CASRRNTDTQYF. For the CDR3, the DNA is TGTGCCAGCCGCCGGAACACAGATACGCAGTATTTT.

The chain employs TRBV20-1 and TRBJ2-3; D is ambiguous. The CDR3 is made up of 14 amino acids. The germline V gene encodes CDR1 DFQATT and CDR2 SNEGSKA (reference sequence). V was trimmed by 4 bases and J by 3 bases, leaving 14 bases between them. In nucleotides, the CDR3 is TGCAGTGCTATTGACCCACGAGGAACAGATACGCAGTATTTT. This encodes CSAIDPRGTDTQYF.

This clonotype was observed a few times. The rearrangement uses TRBV6-6 and TRBJ1-5; perhaps TRBD1 as D (5 bases). Germline V gene sequence: CDR1 MNHNY, CDR2 SVGAGI (reference sequence). With 5 bases removed from V and 4 bases from J, the gap between germline ends came to 15 bases. The CDR3 sequence is 15 residues long. The CDR3 spells CASSDRMAGNQPQHF. The CDR3 DNA reads TGTGCCAGCAGTGACCGGATGGCAGGGAATCAGCCCCAGCATTTT.

J is TRBJ2-1 and V is TRBV29-1; D perhaps matches TRBD2 (5 bases). Germline V gene sequence: CDR1 SQVTM, CDR2 ANQGSEA. This CDR3 is 12 amino acids long. V dropped 4 bases and J dropped 5 bases, with 9 bases sitting between them. The CDR3 region is CSVASCHNEQFF. CDR3 nucleotides: TGCAGCGTTGCTAGCTGTCACAATGAGCAGTTCTTC.

CDR3 nucleotide sequence: TGTGCCAGCAGCTTTGGGGCCCCCTCAGGAGTCAACTACGAGCAGTACTTC. Residues: CASSFGAPSGVNYEQYF. V and J are TRBV5-4 and TRBJ2-7; tentatively, D is TRBD1 (5 bases). The CDR3 is 17 residues long. Germline V lookup: CDR1 SGHNT, CDR2 YYREEE (reference sequence). V was cut by 2 bases and J by 3 bases, with 21 bases left in between. The variable domain in full, with the rest retrieved from reference TRBV5-4 and TRBJ2-7, is ETGVTQSPTHLIKTRGQQVTLRCSSQSGHNTVSWYQQALGQGPQFIFQYYREEENGRGNFPPRFSGLQFPNYSSELNVNALELDDSALYLCASSFGAPSGVNYEQYFGPGTRLTVT.

As for this clonotype: A much larger clone sits a single nucleotide away, making a read error possible. The chain is built from TRBV20-1 and TRBJ2-1; 8 nucleotides agree with TRBD2. CDR3 length: 14 amino acids. Germline CDR1 is DFQATT and CDR2 is SNEGSKA (reference sequence). The CDR3 sequence: CGAFSTGTSNEQFF. For the CDR3, the DNA is TGCGGTGCTTTTTCAACCGGGACTAGCAATGAGCAGTTCTTC.